The sequence of this T cell receptor beta chain was determined in a study of T cell repertoires in cytomegalovirus infection. Remarks on this clonotype: Its antigen is still unknown.

Germline-derived CDR1 and CDR2 are MGHRA and YSYEKL. V shed 0 bases and J shed 0 bases, with 9 bases lying between them. The CDR3 consists of 16 residues. TCRdb recomputed calls from the reads with MiXCR, one row per CDR3 protein. Among hundreds of thousands of distinct CDR3 sequences listed, 30% to 35% were seen once. This TCR derives from a human donor in good health (CMV status not recorded). Some clones in this sample may be carry-over from other donors' samples. Sequenced here: cultured PBMCs, sampled from culture after CMV antigen stimulation. The V call is TRBV4-1, the J call TRBJ1-5; no clear D. CDR3 in DNA: TGCGCCAGCAGCCAAGAAGGGCCCCTTAGCAATCAGCCCCAGCATTTT. Its protein product is CASSQEGPLSNQPQHF.